This record concerns one T cell receptor (beta chain) sequence. This CDR3 is 19 amino acids long. V dropped 5 bases and J dropped 0 bases, with 26 bases sitting between them. CDR1 and CDR2 from the germline V gene are GTSNPN and SVGIG (reference sequence). The sample originates from a study of blood T cell repertoires in COVID-19. Sequencing used immunoSEQ multiplex PCR; TCRdb keeps in-frame clones, though not all of them. The sample has approximately 90,000 clones; 75% to 90% are singletons. This TCR was recovered from a man at least 80 years old with active or convalescent COVID-19. Sequencing was done on a sample of peripheral blood. The chain recombines TRBV30 with TRBJ2-1; the D gene is possibly TRBD2 (6 bases). The CDR3 coding sequence is TGTGCCTGGCTTCCCAGGCGGAGGACTACCAAATACTCCTACAATGAGCAGTTCTTC. The encoded protein is CAWLPRRRTTKYSYNEQFF.